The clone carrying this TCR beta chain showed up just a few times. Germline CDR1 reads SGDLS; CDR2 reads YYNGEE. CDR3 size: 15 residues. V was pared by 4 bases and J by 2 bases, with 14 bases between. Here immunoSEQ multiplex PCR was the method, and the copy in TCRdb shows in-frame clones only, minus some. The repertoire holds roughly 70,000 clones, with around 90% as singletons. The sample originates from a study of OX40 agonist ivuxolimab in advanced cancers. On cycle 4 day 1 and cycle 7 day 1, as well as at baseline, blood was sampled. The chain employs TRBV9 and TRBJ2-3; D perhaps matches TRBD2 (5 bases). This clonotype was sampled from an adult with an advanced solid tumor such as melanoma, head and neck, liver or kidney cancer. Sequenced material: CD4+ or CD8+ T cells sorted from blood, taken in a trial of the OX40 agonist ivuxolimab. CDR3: CASSNQALVTDTQYF. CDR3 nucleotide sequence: TGTGCCAGCAGCAACCAGGCACTAGTCACAGATACGCAGTATTTT.